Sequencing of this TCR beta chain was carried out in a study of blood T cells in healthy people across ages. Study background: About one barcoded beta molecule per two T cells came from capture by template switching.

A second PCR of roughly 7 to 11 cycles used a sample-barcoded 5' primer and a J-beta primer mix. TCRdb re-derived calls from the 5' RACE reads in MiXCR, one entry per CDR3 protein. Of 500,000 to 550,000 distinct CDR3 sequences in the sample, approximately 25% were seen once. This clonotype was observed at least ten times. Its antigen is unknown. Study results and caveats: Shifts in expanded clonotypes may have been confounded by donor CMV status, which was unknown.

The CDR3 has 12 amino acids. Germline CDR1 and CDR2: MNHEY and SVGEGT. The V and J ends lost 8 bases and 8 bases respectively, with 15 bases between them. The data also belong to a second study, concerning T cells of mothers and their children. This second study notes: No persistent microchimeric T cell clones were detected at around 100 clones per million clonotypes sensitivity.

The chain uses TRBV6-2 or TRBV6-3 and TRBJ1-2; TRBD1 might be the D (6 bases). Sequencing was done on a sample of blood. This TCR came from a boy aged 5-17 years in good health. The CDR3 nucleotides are TGTGCCAGCGGGACAACCCAGGGCGGCTACACCTTC. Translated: CASGTTQGGYTF.